These 26 T cell receptor beta chains were sequenced from one sample in a study of identical twins. One entry per CDR3 protein, called by TCRdb with MiXCR from the 5' RACE reads. The repertoire includes around 450,000 distinct CDR3 sequences, approximately 15% of them detected once, and about 0.52% sits in the top ten. These data were also filed under a second study, of yellow fever vaccine responses in identical twins.

Source material: CD4+ T cells sorted from blood. The origin of the receptors is a young woman in good health.

V is TRBV30 and J is TRBJ2-3; D remains ambiguous. Germline-derived CDR1 and CDR2 are GTSNPN and SVGIG (reference sequence). There are 11 residues in the CDR3. V lost 2 bases to trimming and J lost 5 bases, with 5 bases between them. The CDR3 loop is CAWSPGDTQYF. For the CDR3, the DNA is TGTGCCTGGAGTCCAGGAGATACGCAGTATTTT.

A few counts support this clonotype. The V gene is TRBV5-1, the J gene TRBJ2-3, with D possibly being TRBD1 (6 bases). Germline CDR1 SGHRS, CDR2 YFSETQ. CDR3 length: 15 residues. Trimming stripped 6 bases from V and 9 bases from J, with 23 bases between. The CDR3 reads CASKKGGEGFGTQYF. The CDR3 DNA is TGCGCCAGCAAGAAAGGGGGTGAGGGGTTTGGGACGCAGTATTTT.

The chain combines TRBV6-2 or TRBV6-3 with TRBJ2-7; D possibly corresponds to TRBD2 (5 bases). The germline V gene has CDR1 MNHEY and CDR2 SVGEGT. Trimming removed 8 bases at V and 4 bases at J, with 18 bases between. This CDR3 region has 14 residues. The CDR3 nucleotides read TGTGCCAGCTCCCATCCTAGCTATTCGTACGAGCAGTACTTC. As protein: CASSHPSYSYEQYF.

This clonotype showed up many times. The chain recombines TRBV29-1 with TRBJ2-5; D perhaps matches TRBD1 (6 bases). Germline V gene sequence: CDR1 SQVTM, CDR2 ANQGSEA. Deletions cut 0 bases from V and 5 bases from J, with 13 bases between. The CDR3 is 14 residues long. This chain's CDR3 is CSVEEMGARETQYF. Here the CDR3 DNA reads TGCAGCGTTGAAGAGATGGGGGCGCGGGAGACCCAGTACTTC.

This clonotype has ten or more counts. This chain uses TRBV12-3 or TRBV12-4 with TRBJ2-1, with TRBD2 matching 12 bases. J lost 8 bases, V lost 5 bases, and 7 bases had no gene match. This CDR3 has 15 residues. The CDR3, as DNA: TGTGCCAGCAGTCTACTAGCGGGGGGTGTGGATGAGCAGTTCTTC. Its protein is CASSLLAGGVDEQFF.

This clonotype showed up just a few times. This sequence joins TRBV20-1 and TRBJ2-1, with 9 bases matching TRBD2. This CDR3 is built from 15 residues. Germline V CDR1 and CDR2: DFQATT, SNEGSKA (reference sequence). J gave up 5 bases and V 2 bases, and 7 bases lay outside the gene matches. In DNA, the CDR3 is TGCAGTGCTAGATGGGGCGAGCGGGGGGACAATGAGCAGTTCTTC. Translating it yields CSARWGERGDNEQFF.

This clonotype was seen ten or more times. DNA of the CDR3: TGCGCCAGCAGCCAGTCAGGGAATATTGGTGGGGAGCTGTTTTTT. Its protein is CASSQSGNIGGELFF. The V and J genes are TRBV4-3 and TRBJ2-2, with TRBD1 as a possible D gene (5 bases). This CDR3 contains 15 residues. CDR1 LGHNA and CDR2 YSLEER come from the germline V gene. Trimming removed 3 bases at V and 8 bases at J, with 16 bases between.

This rearrangement joins TRBV19 to TRBJ2-5; no definite D call. The CDR3 runs 13 residues. From germline, CDR1 is LNHDA and CDR2 SQIVND (reference sequence). Between the trimmed V and J ends, which lost 5 bases and 0 bases, there was a span of 7 bases. The CDR3 is CASSAQYQETQYF. The CDR3 coding sequence is TGTGCCAGTAGTGCACAGTACCAAGAGACCCAGTACTTC.

Only a few counts were recorded for this clonotype. In DNA form, the CDR3 reads TGTGCCAGCAGTGCAAGTGACAGAGATAATTCACCCCTCCACTTT. It yields the protein CASSASDRDNSPLHF. The chain has TRBV25-1 and TRBJ1-6, with TRBD1 as a possible D gene (5 bases). Trimming pared 4 bases from V and 5 bases from J, leaving 12 bases between. Germline loops: CDR1 MGHDK, CDR2 SYGVNS. CDR3 size: 15 residues.

The sample holds one count of this clonotype. A read error may be the cause here, since a much bigger clone is one base away. This chain links TRBV7-2 with TRBJ1-2; D unclear. CDR3 length: 15 residues. V lost 8 bases and J 4 bases, leaving 20 bases between the germline ends. Germline CDR1 SGHTA, CDR2 FQGNSA. The CDR3 region is CASGTNNWVGYGYTF. In DNA form, the CDR3 reads TGTGCCAGCGGCACGAACAACTGGGTGGGCTATGGCTACACCTTC.

This clonotype was detected a few times. The rearrangement links TRBV28 to TRBJ2-2; 12 bases match TRBD2. The CDR3 contains 15 residues. Germline V gene data show CDR1 as MDHEN and CDR2 as SYDVKM. With V trimmed by 10 bases and J by 4 bases, 7 bases remained unmatched. Here the CDR3 reads CATSSGGVVTGELFF. CDR3 DNA: TGTGCCACCTCTAGCGGGGGGGTTGTCACCGGGGAGCTGTTTTTT.

The CDR3 DNA follows: TGTGCCAGCAGTTTAGGTAAAGGGCCCTACGAGCAGTACTTC. Amino acids: CASSLGKGPYEQYF. The V and J genes are TRBV28 and TRBJ2-7; D remains unclear. Germline CDR1 MDHEN, CDR2 SYDVKM. Trimming shortened V by 2 bases and J by 2 bases, and 10 bases separated the two germline ends. CDR3 length equals 14 residues.

Only a few counts were recorded for this clonotype. The chain is built from TRBV7-8 and TRBJ2-4; D is perhaps TRBD1 (6 bases). V was cut by 1 base and J by 8 bases, with 6 bases left in between. CDR1 is SGHVS, CDR2 FQNEAQ, per germline. The CDR3 totals 12 residues. The CDR3 nucleotides read TGTGCCAGCAGCTTAGACAGGGACATTCAGTACTTC. It encodes CASSLDRDIQYF.

This clonotype has at least ten counts. The genes are TRBV10-3 and TRBJ1-4; D unresolved. From germline, CDR1 is ENHRY and CDR2 SYGVKD. CDR3 length: 14 amino acids. V was trimmed by 0 bases and J by 12 bases, leaving 14 bases between them. CDR3 sequence (DNA): TGTGCCATCAGTGAGTCCCGAGGAGACCGAGAACTGTTTTTT. This sequence encodes CAISESRGDRELFF.

The sample holds many counts of this clonotype. This chain uses TRBV20-1 with TRBJ2-7; TRBD1 matches at 9 bases. Germline trimming cut 4 bases from V and 6 bases from J; bases unmatched to any gene: 7. Germline assignment: CDR1 DFQATT and CDR2 SNEGSKA (reference sequence). The CDR3 has 13 residues. CDR3 DNA: TGCAGTGCTATCCCCGGGACAGGGTTCGAGCAGTACTTC. Translation gives CSAIPGTGFEQYF.

CDR3 coding DNA: TGTGCCAGCAGCTTCACAGGGGACCGGAACACTGAAGCTTTCTTT. Protein product: CASSFTGDRNTEAFF. The chain links TRBV12-3 or TRBV12-4 to TRBJ1-1; the match to TRBD1 covers 7 bases. The junction had 8 bases not matched to a gene; V was cut back by 6 bases and J by 1 base. The CDR3 is 15 amino acids.

There are a few counts of this clonotype. The rearrangement links TRBV3-1 to TRBJ2-3; D is undetermined. This CDR3 region has 17 residues. CDR1 and CDR2 (germline): LGHDT, YNNKEL (reference sequence). With 3 bases removed from V and 0 bases from J, the gap between germline ends came to 16 bases. CDR3 sequence reads: CASSHPDKTPSTDTQYF. The CDR3 DNA is TGTGCCAGCAGCCACCCAGACAAGACCCCTAGCACAGATACGCAGTATTTT.

This clonotype showed up just a few times. V is TRBV6-5 and J is TRBJ1-2; D gene ambiguous. Trimming removed 10 bases at V and 6 bases at J, with 15 bases between. The germline V gene encodes CDR1 MNHEY and CDR2 SVGAGI. The CDR3 is 12 residues long. This CDR3 reads CATGRAEDGYTF. The DNA of the CDR3 is TGTGCCACCGGGAGGGCGGAAGATGGCTACACCTTC.

This clonotype occurred a few times. V gene TRBV7-3 combines with J gene TRBJ1-2, with 11 positions matching TRBD1. Germline-derived CDR1 and CDR2 are SGHTA and FQGTGA. The CDR3 loop spans 19 amino acids. V shed 5 bases and J 3 bases; nucleotides not matched to a gene: 17. The CDR3 loop is CASSPDPRPGQGAYYGYTF. CDR3 DNA sequence: TGTGCCAGCAGCCCAGATCCCCGTCCCGGACAGGGGGCCTACTATGGCTACACCTTC.

The chain uses TRBV14 and TRBJ1-1, with 11 nucleotides matching TRBD1. There are 16 residues in the CDR3. Looked up from germline, CDR1 is SGHDN and CDR2 is FVKESK. V lost 0 bases and J lost 3; bases outside the gene matches: 3. The CDR3 bases are TGTGCCAGCAGCCAAGATTTGGGACAGGGGGACACTGAAGCTTTCTTT. Protein product: CASSQDLGQGDTEAFF.

This clonotype was observed a handful of times. The chain carries TRBV12-5 and TRBJ2-7, with TRBD1 matching 8 bases. Losses at the gene ends were 3 bases for V and 2 bases for J; bases not matched to a gene: 0. Germline V gives CDR1 LGHNT, CDR2 FRNRAP. This CDR3 is 13 amino acids long. CDR3 sequence reads: CASGLQGAYEQYF. The CDR3 region has the DNA TGTGCTAGTGGTTTACAGGGGGCCTACGAGCAGTACTTC.

The V call is TRBV19, the J call TRBJ2-3; TRBD2 matches 14 bases. This CDR3 comprises 19 residues. V trimming: 5 bases; J trimming: 1 base; junction bases outside the gene matches: 11. Per germline, CDR1 LNHDA and CDR2 SQIVND (reference sequence). The CDR3 here is CASSRKTSGGASGTDTQYF. The CDR3 coding sequence is TGTGCCAGTAGTCGAAAGACTAGCGGGGGGGCGAGTGGCACAGATACGCAGTATTTT.

This clonotype was detected many times. The chain joins TRBV3-1 to TRBJ1-6; D is undetermined. The V end was cut by 0 bases, the J end by 6 bases, with 0 bases between. Germline V gives CDR1 LGHDT, CDR2 YNNKEL (reference sequence). The CDR3 is 12 residues long. The chain's CDR3 is CASSQDNSPLHF. The CDR3 DNA reads TGTGCCAGCAGCCAAGATAATTCACCCCTCCACTTT.

In this sample, this clonotype turned up a few times. The chain carries TRBV24-1 and TRBJ2-5, with 9 bases matching TRBD1. The CDR3 is 13 amino acids. Trimming took 12 bases from V and 5 from J; bases not matched to a gene: 9. Per the germline V gene, CDR1 is KGHDR and CDR2 is SFDVKD. The CDR3 reads CAVTGGVGETQYF. The CDR3 DNA sequence: TGTGCCGTCACAGGGGGCGTTGGGGAGACCCAGTACTTC.

The chain is built from TRBV27 and TRBJ2-2, with D possibly called TRBD1 or TRBD2 (5 bases each). Germline lookup yields CDR1 MNHEY and CDR2 SMNVEV (reference sequence). The V and J ends lost 3 bases and 3 bases respectively, with 14 bases between them. CDR3 length: 16 residues. The CDR3 here is CASSLSGTVHTGELFF. In DNA form, the CDR3 reads TGTGCCAGCAGTTTGTCCGGGACCGTACACACCGGGGAGCTGTTTTTT.

This clonotype appeared many times. The rearrangement uses TRBV29-1 and TRBJ2-7, with 8 nucleotides matching TRBD1. The junction had 7 bases not matched to a gene; V was cut back by 7 bases and J by 5 bases. The CDR3 totals 12 residues. Germline V gene data show CDR1 as SQVTM and CDR2 as ANQGSEA. Here the CDR3 DNA reads TGCAGCGGAAGGACAGGGAATGACGAGCAGTACTTC. As protein: CSGRTGNDEQYF.